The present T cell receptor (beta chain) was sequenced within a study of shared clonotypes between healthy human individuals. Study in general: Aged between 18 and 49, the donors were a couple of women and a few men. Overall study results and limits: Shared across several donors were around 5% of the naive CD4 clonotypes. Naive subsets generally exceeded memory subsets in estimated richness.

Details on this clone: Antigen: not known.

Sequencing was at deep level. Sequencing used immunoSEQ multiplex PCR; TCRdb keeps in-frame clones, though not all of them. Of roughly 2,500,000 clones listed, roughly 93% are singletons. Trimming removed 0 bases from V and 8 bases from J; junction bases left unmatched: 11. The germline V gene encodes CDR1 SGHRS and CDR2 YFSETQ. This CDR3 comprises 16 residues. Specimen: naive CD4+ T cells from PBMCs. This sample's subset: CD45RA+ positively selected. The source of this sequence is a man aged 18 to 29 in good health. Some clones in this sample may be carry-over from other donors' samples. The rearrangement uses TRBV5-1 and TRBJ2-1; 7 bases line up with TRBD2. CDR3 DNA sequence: TGCGCCAGCAGCTTGGGGCTAGCGGAGGGCTGGGATGAGCAGTTCTTC. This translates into CASSLGLAEGWDEQFF.